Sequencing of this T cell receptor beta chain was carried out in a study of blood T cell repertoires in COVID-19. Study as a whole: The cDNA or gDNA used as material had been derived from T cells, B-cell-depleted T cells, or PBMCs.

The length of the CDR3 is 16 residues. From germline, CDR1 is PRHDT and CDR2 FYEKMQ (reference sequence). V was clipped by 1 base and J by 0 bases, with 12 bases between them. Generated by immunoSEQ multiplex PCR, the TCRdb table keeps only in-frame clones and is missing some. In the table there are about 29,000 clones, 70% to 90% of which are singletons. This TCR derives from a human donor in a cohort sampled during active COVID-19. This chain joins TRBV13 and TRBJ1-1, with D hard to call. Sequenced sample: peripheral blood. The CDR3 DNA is TGTGCCAGCAGCTTAGATAGCAGCCAAATGAACACTGAAGCTTTCTTT. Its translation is CASSLDSSQMNTEAFF.